A single sample is the source of the 30 T cell receptor beta chains below, sequenced in a study of identical twins. One entry per CDR3 protein, called by TCRdb with MiXCR from the 5' RACE reads. Among nearly 900,000 distinct CDR3 sequences listed, about 12% were seen once. Another study also made use of these data, one on yellow fever vaccine responses in identical twins.

The specimen was PBMCs. The receptors were sampled from a woman under 30 in good health.

The J gene is TRBJ2-1, the V gene TRBV29-1; tentative D call: TRBD2 (5 bases). The CDR3 length is 16 residues. V was clipped by 0 bases and J by 0 bases, with 12 bases between them. Germline CDR1 reads SQVTM; CDR2 reads ANQGSEA. The CDR3, as DNA: TGCAGCGTTGAAGATCTAGCCCATAGCTCCTACAATGAGCAGTTCTTC. Its protein is CSVEDLAHSSYNEQFF.

The chain combines TRBV5-5 with TRBJ2-1; 10 bases are a match to TRBD2. Per the germline V gene, CDR1 is SGHKS and CDR2 is YYEKEE (reference sequence). The CDR3 consists of 15 residues. V was clipped by 4 bases and J by 8 bases; unmatched bases: 9. For the CDR3, the DNA is TGTGCCAGCAGCATACTACTAGCGGGAAGGTATGAGCAGTTCTTC. Translation gives CASSILLAGRYEQFF.

This clonotype was counted at least ten times. The genes are TRBV5-1 and TRBJ1-1, with D possibly matching TRBD1 (5 bases). V dropped 7 bases and J dropped 1 base, with 17 bases sitting between them. Germline-derived CDR1 and CDR2 are SGHRS and YFSETQ. The CDR3 spans 15 residues. In DNA form, the CDR3 reads TGCGCCAGCTCAAATGGCAGGGCTTCGAACACTGAAGCTTTCTTT. This gives the protein CASSNGRASNTEAFF.

This clonotype was detected only a few times. The V and J genes are TRBV20-1 and TRBJ1-1, with a weak D call TRBD1 (6 bases). V was pared by 2 bases and J by 3 bases, with 16 bases between. The CDR3 runs 15 residues. CDR1 and CDR2 from the germline V gene are DFQATT and SNEGSKA (reference sequence). The CDR3 here is CSARTSTGTYTEAFF. The CDR3 coding sequence is TGCAGTGCTAGAACCTCTACAGGGACTTACACTGAAGCTTTCTTT.

This clonotype was seen more than once but under ten times. The chain recombines TRBV7-9 with TRBJ2-3, with D tentatively TRBD2 (6 bases). The V end was cut by 5 bases, the J end by 2 bases, with 17 bases between. The germline V gene has CDR1 SEHNR and CDR2 FQNEAQ (reference sequence). The CDR3 has 16 residues. For the CDR3, the DNA is TGTGCCAGCAGCCCCCGCCTCGGAGGGGTCACAGATACGCAGTATTTT. Amino acid sequence: CASSPRLGGVTDTQYF.

This clonotype was counted a few times. In DNA form, the CDR3 reads TGCGCCAGCAGTGAGTCAGGGGGGCGGATGGAGACCCAGTACTTC. Translated: CASSESGGRMETQYF. J is TRBJ2-5 and V is TRBV10-1, with D perhaps TRBD1 or TRBD2 (6 bases each). The CDR3 spans 15 residues. CDR1 is WNHNN, CDR2 SYGVQD, per germline (reference sequence). The V end lost 0 bases, the J end lost 5 bases, and 13 bases lay between the germline ends.

The rearrangement links TRBV7-7 to TRBJ2-3; 8 bases map to TRBD2. The J segment lost 1 base and the V segment lost 9 bases, leaving 9 bases of the junction unmatched. The germline gives CDR1 SSHAT, CDR2 FNYEAQ (reference sequence). The CDR3 spans 15 residues. CDR3 sequence: CASRILTSGTDTQYF. The CDR3 coding sequence is TGTGCCAGTAGAATATTGACTAGCGGCACAGATACGCAGTATTTT.

The CDR3 loop reads CATAGRGLAEETQYF. In nucleotides, the CDR3 is TGTGCCACCGCGGGGCGGGGACTAGCGGAAGAGACCCAGTACTTC. The chain couples TRBV24-1 to TRBJ2-5; TRBD2 matches at 11 bases. The germline gives CDR1 KGHDR, CDR2 SFDVKD. The V and J ends lost 9 bases and 3 bases, in that order; junction bases with no gene match: 8. This CDR3 contains 15 residues.

This chain connects TRBV24-1 to TRBJ2-3; 9 nucleotides match TRBD1. Germline values: CDR1 KGHDR, CDR2 SFDVKD. Unmatched junction bases numbered 4, after V lost 4 bases and J lost 0 bases. The CDR3 has 16 residues. The CDR3 nucleotides read TGTGCCACCAGTGACCTGGGACAGGGCAGCACAGATACGCAGTATTTT. This translates into CATSDLGQGSTDTQYF.

The chain combines TRBV5-1 with TRBJ2-1; TRBD2 agrees at 7 bases. Losses at the gene ends were 4 bases for V and 7 bases for J; bases not matched to a gene: 11. Looked up from germline, CDR1 is SGHRS and CDR2 is YFSETQ. The CDR3 extends over 15 amino acids. CDR3 amino acids: CASSGGLNGGNEQFF. CDR3 DNA: TGCGCCAGCAGCGGGGGTTTGAACGGGGGGAATGAGCAGTTCTTC.

The sample holds a few counts of this clonotype. The gene calls are TRBV6-2 or TRBV6-3 and TRBJ2-2; weak D call: TRBD2 (5 bases). The V end lost 2 bases, the J end lost 6 bases, and 7 bases lay between the germline ends. The CDR3 runs to 13 residues. CDR1 is MNHEY, CDR2 SVGEGT, per germline. The CDR3 coding sequence is TGTGCCAGCAGTTACGAACTAGCCGGGGAGCTGTTTTTT. Encoded protein: CASSYELAGELFF.

This clonotype turned up a few times. V usage is TRBV24-1 and J usage is TRBJ2-5; D not certain. V lost 1 base, J lost 5 bases, and 7 bases lay in between. The CDR3 spans 13 residues. Germline assignment: CDR1 KGHDR and CDR2 SFDVKD. CDR3 region: CATSDFPGETQYF. The CDR3 DNA follows: TGTGCCACCAGTGATTTTCCCGGGGAGACCCAGTACTTC.

The chain uses TRBV20-1 and TRBJ2-7, with 9 bases aligning to TRBD1. Germline V gene lookup returns CDR1 DFQATT and CDR2 SNEGSKA (reference sequence). The CDR3 totals 12 residues. V was clipped by 6 bases and J by 1 base; unmatched bases: 1. CDR3 coding DNA: TGCAGTGCGGGACAGGGATCCTACGAGCAGTACGTC. This gives the protein CSAGQGSYEQYV.

V and J are TRBV7-7 and TRBJ2-2, with 11 bases that match TRBD2. This CDR3 comprises 15 residues. Germline trimming cut 5 bases from V and 6 bases from J; bases unmatched to any gene: 5. Looked up from germline, CDR1 is SSHAT and CDR2 is FNYEAQ (reference sequence). CDR3 sequence: CASSISGGAAGELFF. The CDR3 nucleotides read TGTGCCAGCAGCATTAGCGGGGGGGCCGCCGGGGAGCTGTTTTTT.

This clonotype occurred a few times. The chain is built from TRBV6-1 and TRBJ1-2; possibly TRBD1 for D (5 bases). V shed 5 bases and J shed 5 bases, with 24 bases lying between them. The CDR3 totals 17 residues. Germline V lookup: CDR1 MNHNS, CDR2 SASEGT. The CDR3 DNA reads as TGTGCCAGCAGTCCTATCTCAACTCGATCGGGGGGGTATGGCTACACCTTC. Protein sequence: CASSPISTRSGGYGYTF.

This clonotype was detected many times. V is TRBV12-3 or TRBV12-4 and J is TRBJ2-7; D gene unclear. This CDR3 has 15 residues. The V and J ends lost 8 bases and 1 base respectively, with 18 bases between them. As DNA, the CDR3 is TGTGCCAGCCCTCGAGGCCGGTTGGGATCCTACGAGCAGTACTTC. Its protein is CASPRGRLGSYEQYF.

This clonotype was seen just once. V and J are TRBV6-6 and TRBJ2-7; the D gene is possibly TRBD2 (6 bases). There are 13 residues in the CDR3. The V gene's germline CDR1 is MNHNY and CDR2 SVGAGI (reference sequence). V lost 6 bases, J lost 4 bases, and 13 bases lay in between. The CDR3 sequence: CASRPGDAYEQYF. The CDR3 DNA sequence: TGTGCCAGCAGGCCGGGAGATGCTTACGAGCAGTACTTC.

This clonotype was counted between two and nine times. A read error may explain this, as a much larger clone is one base away. The J gene is TRBJ1-1, the V gene TRBV16; D may be TRBD1 (5 bases). The V gene lost 2 bases and the J gene lost 2 bases, with 6 bases spanning the gap. Per germline, CDR1 KGHSY and CDR2 FQNENV. This CDR3 contains 13 residues. This CDR3 reads CASSQDSNTEAFF. As DNA, the CDR3 is TGTGCCAGCAGCCAAGACAGTAACACTGAAGCTTTCTTT.

This clonotype was seen only a few times. The rearrangement joins TRBV7-9 to TRBJ1-4; 9 bases are a match to TRBD1. Trimming cost V 2 bases and J 7 bases; bases outside gene matches: 5. CDR1 is SEHNR, CDR2 FQNEAQ, per germline (reference sequence). CDR3 length: 15 residues. CDR3 DNA sequence: TGTGCCAGCAGCTTAAAACAGGGGGCAACTGAAAAACTGTTTTTT. Amino acids: CASSLKQGATEKLFF.

The sample holds many counts of this clonotype. The chain links TRBV12-3 or TRBV12-4 to TRBJ2-1; 12 positions agree with TRBD2. V lost 3 bases to trimming and J lost 0 bases; unmatched junction nucleotides: 12. CDR3 length: 20 residues. CDR3 bases: TGTGCCAGCAGTTTCAGCCCGGGACTAGCGGGTTCGGGCTCCTACAATGAGCAGTTCTTC. Translating gives CASSFSPGLAGSGSYNEQFF.

A few counts support this clonotype. The chain uses TRBV5-1 and TRBJ1-3; TRBD1 is a possible D gene (6 bases). This CDR3 is 15 amino acids long. V was shortened by 1 base and J by 5 bases, with 13 bases between the two germline ends. The germline CDR1 and CDR2 sequences are SGHRS and YFSETQ. CDR3 residues: CASSLNGGERNTIYF. The DNA of the CDR3 is TGCGCCAGCAGCTTGAATGGGGGCGAAAGAAACACCATATATTTT. Combining the CDR3 with reference TRBV5-1 and TRBJ1-3 gives the whole variable domain KAGVTQTPRYLIKTRGQQVTLSCSPISGHRSVSWYQQTPGQGLQFLFEYFSETQRNKGNFPGRFSGRQFSNSRSEMNVSTLELGDSALYLCASSLNGGERNTIYFGEGSWLTVV.

This chain's CDR3 is CASTPPVGRVSPLHF. The CDR3 DNA reads TGTGCCAGCACTCCCCCGGTGGGCAGGGTTTCACCCCTCCACTTT. The rearrangement links TRBV28 to TRBJ1-6, with TRBD1 as a possible D gene (5 bases). The CDR3 has 15 amino acids. V lost 7 bases to trimming and J lost 9 bases, with 19 bases between them. Germline V CDR1 and CDR2: MDHEN, SYDVKM.

This clonotype turned up a few times. The chain is built from TRBV29-1 and TRBJ2-1; 11 positions agree with TRBD2. The CDR3 covers 14 residues. J gave up 4 bases and V 3 bases, and 2 bases lay outside the gene matches. CDR1 and CDR2 (germline): SQVTM, ANQGSEA. CDR3 in DNA: TGCAGCGTTGACGGACTAGCGGGTTACAATGAGCAGTTCTTC. It is translated as CSVDGLAGYNEQFF.

V gene TRBV7-6 combines with J gene TRBJ2-2; D gene uncertain. V lost 0 bases and J 2 bases, leaving 10 bases between the germline ends. Germline V gene data show CDR1 as SGHVS and CDR2 as FNYEAQ. This CDR3 spans 16 amino acids. CDR3 coding DNA: TGTGCCAGCAGCTTAGCCGGGCCCCTCAACACCGGGGAGCTGTTTTTT. Protein: CASSLAGPLNTGELFF.

The genes are TRBV4-2 and TRBJ2-7; D unclear. The CDR3 has 13 residues. Germline V gives CDR1 LGHNA, CDR2 YNFKEQ. Trimming removed 3 bases from V and 6 bases from J, with 12 bases in between. This chain's CDR3 is CASSHFLSREQYF. In nucleotides, the CDR3 is TGTGCCAGCAGCCATTTTCTGTCCCGCGAGCAGTACTTC.

This chain connects TRBV2 to TRBJ1-1, with D maybe TRBD1 (5 bases). The CDR3 is 12 amino acids. V was trimmed by 4 bases and J by 8 bases, leaving 11 bases between them. Germline V gene data show CDR1 as SNHLY and CDR2 as FYNNEI. The CDR3: CASSAGTGEAFF. CDR3 coding DNA: TGTGCCAGCAGTGCTGGGACGGGCGAAGCTTTCTTT. The entire variable domain, with the rest obtained from reference TRBV2 and TRBJ1-1, is as follows: EPEVTQTPSHQVTQMGQEVILRCVPISNHLYFYWYRQILGQKVEFLVSFYNNEISEKSEIFDDQFSVERPDGSNFTLKIRSTKLEDSAMYFCASSAGTGEAFFGQGTRLTVV.

V is TRBV5-1 and J is TRBJ2-7; a possible D gene is TRBD2 (6 bases). Germline CDR1 is SGHRS and CDR2 is YFSETQ. V was trimmed by 4 bases and J by 3 bases, leaving 17 bases between them. CDR3 length: 15 residues. CDR3 sequence (DNA): TGCGCCAGCAGCCTTGTCGGCGGGACGCTCTACGAGCAGTACTTC. This encodes CASSLVGGTLYEQYF.

This clonotype has more than one count but fewer than ten. Written as DNA, the CDR3 is TGCGCCAGCAGCTTGGGAGTATTCTCCTACAATGAGCAGTTCTTC. Its translation: CASSLGVFSYNEQFF. The chain joins TRBV5-1 to TRBJ2-1, with D hard to call. This CDR3 is 15 amino acids long. V lost 0 bases to trimming and J lost 0 bases, with 7 bases between them. The germline gives CDR1 SGHRS, CDR2 YFSETQ.

The rearrangement links TRBV20-1 to TRBJ2-3; 11 bases are a match to TRBD2. V lost 3 bases to trimming and J lost 4 bases; unmatched junction nucleotides: 6. The CDR3 is made up of 15 amino acids. The V gene's germline CDR1 is DFQATT and CDR2 SNEGSKA (reference sequence). Here the CDR3 DNA reads TGCAGTGCTAGGTCGCCTAGCGGGAGGCCAGATACGCAGTATTTT. Its translation: CSARSPSGRPDTQYF.

This clonotype was seen a few times. The gene calls are TRBV18 and TRBJ1-5; no firm D call. The germline gives CDR1 KGHSH, CDR2 LQKENI. This CDR3 contains 13 residues. The V gene lost 6 bases and the J gene lost 0 bases, with 6 bases spanning the gap. CDR3 sequence: CASSDTSNQPQHF. The CDR3 region has the DNA TGTGCCAGCTCCGACACTAGCAATCAGCCCCAGCATTTT. Full variable domain (remainder filled in from reference TRBV18 and TRBJ1-5): NAGVMQNPRHLVRRRGQEARLRCSPMKGHSHVYWYRQLPEEGLKFMVYLQKENIIDESGMPKERFSAEFPKEGPSILRIQQVVRGDSAAYFCASSDTSNQPQHFGDGTRLSIL.